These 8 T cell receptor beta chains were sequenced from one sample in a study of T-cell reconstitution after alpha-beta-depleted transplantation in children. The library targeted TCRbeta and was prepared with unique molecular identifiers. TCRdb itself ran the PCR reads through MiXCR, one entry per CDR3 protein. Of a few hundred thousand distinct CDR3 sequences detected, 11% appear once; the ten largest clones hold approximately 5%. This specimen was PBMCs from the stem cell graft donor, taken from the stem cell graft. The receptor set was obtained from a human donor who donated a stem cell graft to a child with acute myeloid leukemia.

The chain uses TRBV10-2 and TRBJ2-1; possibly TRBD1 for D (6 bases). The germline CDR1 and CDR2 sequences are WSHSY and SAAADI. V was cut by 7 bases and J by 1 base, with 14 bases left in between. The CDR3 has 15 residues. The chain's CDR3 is CASIFRDTSYNEQFF. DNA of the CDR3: TGCGCCAGCATCTTTCGGGACACTTCCTACAATGAGCAGTTCTTC.

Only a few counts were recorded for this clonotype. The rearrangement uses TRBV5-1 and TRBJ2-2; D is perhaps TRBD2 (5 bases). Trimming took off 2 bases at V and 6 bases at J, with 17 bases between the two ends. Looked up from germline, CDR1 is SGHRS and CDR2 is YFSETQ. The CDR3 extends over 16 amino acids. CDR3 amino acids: CASSFRLIATPGELFF. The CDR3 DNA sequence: TGCGCCAGCAGCTTCAGACTAATCGCGACACCCGGGGAGCTGTTTTTT.

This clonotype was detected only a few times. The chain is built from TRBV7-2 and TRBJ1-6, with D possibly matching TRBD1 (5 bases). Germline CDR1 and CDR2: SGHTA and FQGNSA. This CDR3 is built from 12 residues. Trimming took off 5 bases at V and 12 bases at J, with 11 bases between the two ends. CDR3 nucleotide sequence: TGTGCCAGCAGCCTCGGGGCCGGACCCCTCCACTTT. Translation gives CASSLGAGPLHF.

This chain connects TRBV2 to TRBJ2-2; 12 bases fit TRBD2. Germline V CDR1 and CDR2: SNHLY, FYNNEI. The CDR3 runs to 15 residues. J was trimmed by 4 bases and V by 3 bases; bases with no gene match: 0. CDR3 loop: CASSETSGSTGELFF. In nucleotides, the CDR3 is TGTGCCAGCAGTGAGACTAGCGGGAGCACCGGGGAGCTGTTTTTT.

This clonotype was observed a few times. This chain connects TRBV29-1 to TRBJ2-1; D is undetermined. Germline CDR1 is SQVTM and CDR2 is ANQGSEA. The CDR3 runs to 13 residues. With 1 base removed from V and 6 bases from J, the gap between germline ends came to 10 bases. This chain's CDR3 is CSVEGRRVNEQFF. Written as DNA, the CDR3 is TGCAGCGTTGAAGGGCGAAGGGTCAATGAGCAGTTCTTC.

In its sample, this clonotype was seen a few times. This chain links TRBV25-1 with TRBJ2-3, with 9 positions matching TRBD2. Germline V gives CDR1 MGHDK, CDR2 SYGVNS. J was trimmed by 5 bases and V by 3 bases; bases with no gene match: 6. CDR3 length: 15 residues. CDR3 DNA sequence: TGTGCCAGCAGTGAGGAAGAGCGGGAGGTAGATACGCAGTATTTT. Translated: CASSEEEREVDTQYF.

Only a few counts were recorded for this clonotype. CDR3 protein: CASSLEDLDSPHSYEQYV. CDR3 bases: TGCGCCAGCAGCTTGGAGGACCTAGACAGCCCACACTCCTACGAGCAGTACGTC. The rearrangement uses TRBV5-1 and TRBJ2-7; D might be TRBD1 (5 bases). CDR3 size: 18 residues. The germline CDR1 and CDR2 sequences are SGHRS and YFSETQ. The V gene lost 0 bases and the J gene lost 0 bases, with 19 bases spanning the gap.

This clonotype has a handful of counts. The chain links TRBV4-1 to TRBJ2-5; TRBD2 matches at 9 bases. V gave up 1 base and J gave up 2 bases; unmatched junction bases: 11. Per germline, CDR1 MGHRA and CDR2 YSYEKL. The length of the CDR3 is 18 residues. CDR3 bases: TGCGCCAGCAGCCAAGGGGTTGTAGGAGCGGGGGGTCAAGAGACCCAGTACTTC. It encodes CASSQGVVGAGGQETQYF.